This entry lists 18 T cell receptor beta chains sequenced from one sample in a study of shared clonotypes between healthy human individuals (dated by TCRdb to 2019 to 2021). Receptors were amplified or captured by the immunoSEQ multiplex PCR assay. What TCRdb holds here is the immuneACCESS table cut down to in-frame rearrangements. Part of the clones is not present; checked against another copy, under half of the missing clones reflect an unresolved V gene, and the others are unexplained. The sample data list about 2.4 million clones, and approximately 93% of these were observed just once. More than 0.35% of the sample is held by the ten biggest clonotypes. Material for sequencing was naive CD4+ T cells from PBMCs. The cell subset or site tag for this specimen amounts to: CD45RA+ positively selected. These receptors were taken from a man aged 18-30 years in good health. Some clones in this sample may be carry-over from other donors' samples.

This chain's CDR3 is CSVESGRGRTQYF. CDR3 in DNA: TGCAGCGTGGAGAGCGGGAGGGGCCGGACCCAGTACTTC. The V call is TRBV29-1, the J call TRBJ2-5; TRBD2 aligns across 10 bases. CDR1 is SQVTM, CDR2 ANQGSEA, per germline. The CDR3 has 13 residues. The J segment lost 7 bases and the V segment lost 6 bases, leaving 8 bases of the junction unmatched.

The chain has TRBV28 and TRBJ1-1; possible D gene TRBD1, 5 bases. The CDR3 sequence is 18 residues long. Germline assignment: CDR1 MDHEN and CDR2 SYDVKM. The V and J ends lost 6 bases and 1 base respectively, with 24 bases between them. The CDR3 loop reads CASRGRPGGVGTNTEAFF. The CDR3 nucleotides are TGTGCCAGCAGGGGGCGGCCAGGAGGAGTGGGGACGAACACTGAAGCTTTCTTT.

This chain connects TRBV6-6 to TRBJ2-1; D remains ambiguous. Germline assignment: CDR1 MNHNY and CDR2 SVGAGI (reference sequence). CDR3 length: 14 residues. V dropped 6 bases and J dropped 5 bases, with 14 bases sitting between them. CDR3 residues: CASSSVSTNNEQFF. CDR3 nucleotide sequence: TGTGCCAGCAGCTCGGTCTCCACTAACAATGAGCAGTTCTTC.

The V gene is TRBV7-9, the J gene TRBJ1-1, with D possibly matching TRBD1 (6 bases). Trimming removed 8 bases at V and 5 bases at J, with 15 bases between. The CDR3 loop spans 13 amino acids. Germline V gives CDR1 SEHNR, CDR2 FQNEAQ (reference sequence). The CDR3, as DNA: TGTGCCAGCCAATTCGGCGGACAGACTGAAGCTTTCTTT. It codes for CASQFGGQTEAFF.

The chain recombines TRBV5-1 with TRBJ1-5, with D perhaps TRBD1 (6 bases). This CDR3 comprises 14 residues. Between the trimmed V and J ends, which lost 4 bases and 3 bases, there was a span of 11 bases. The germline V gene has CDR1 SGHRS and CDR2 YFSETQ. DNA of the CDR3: TGCGCCAGCAGCCCCGGGGGGCTCAATCAGCCCCAGCATTTT. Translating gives CASSPGGLNQPQHF.

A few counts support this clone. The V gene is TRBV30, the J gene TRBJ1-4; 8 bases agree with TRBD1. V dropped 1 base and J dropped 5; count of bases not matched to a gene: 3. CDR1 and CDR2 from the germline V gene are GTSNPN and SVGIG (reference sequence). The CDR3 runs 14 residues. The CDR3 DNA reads TGTGCCTGGAGTGCTCGGACAGGGAATGAAAAACTGTTTTTT. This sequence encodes CAWSARTGNEKLFF.

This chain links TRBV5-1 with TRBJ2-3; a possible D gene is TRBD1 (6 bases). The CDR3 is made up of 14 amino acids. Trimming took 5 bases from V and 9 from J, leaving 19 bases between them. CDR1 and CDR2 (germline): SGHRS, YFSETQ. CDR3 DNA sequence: TGCGCCAGCAGTATGGGAGCAGGGGCTGACACGCAGTATTTT. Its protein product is CASSMGAGADTQYF.

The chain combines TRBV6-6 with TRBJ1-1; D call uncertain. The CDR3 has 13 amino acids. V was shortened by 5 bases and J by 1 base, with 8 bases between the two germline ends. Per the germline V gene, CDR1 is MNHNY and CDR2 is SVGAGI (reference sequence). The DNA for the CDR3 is TGTGCCAGCAGTCTTACTCCGAACACTGAAGCTTTCTTT. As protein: CASSLTPNTEAFF.

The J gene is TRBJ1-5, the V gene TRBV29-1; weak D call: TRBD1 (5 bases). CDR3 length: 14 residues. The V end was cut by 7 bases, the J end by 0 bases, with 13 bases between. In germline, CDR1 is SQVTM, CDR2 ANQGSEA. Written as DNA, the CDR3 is TGCAGCGCCCGATGGGGGAATAGCAATCAGCCCCAGCATTTT. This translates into CSARWGNSNQPQHF.

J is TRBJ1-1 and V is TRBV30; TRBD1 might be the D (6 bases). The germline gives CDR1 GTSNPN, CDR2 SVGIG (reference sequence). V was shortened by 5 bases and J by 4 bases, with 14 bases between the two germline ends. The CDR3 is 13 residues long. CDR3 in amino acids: CAWGRTGFTEAFF. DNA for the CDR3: TGTGCCTGGGGCAGAACAGGGTTCACTGAAGCTTTCTTT.

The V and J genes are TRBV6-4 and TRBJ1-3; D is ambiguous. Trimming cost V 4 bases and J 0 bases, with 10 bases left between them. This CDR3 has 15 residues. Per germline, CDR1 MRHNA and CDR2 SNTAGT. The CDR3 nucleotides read TGTGCCAGCAGTGTCTCCAGGATCTCTGGAAACACCATATATTTT. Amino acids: CASSVSRISGNTIYF.

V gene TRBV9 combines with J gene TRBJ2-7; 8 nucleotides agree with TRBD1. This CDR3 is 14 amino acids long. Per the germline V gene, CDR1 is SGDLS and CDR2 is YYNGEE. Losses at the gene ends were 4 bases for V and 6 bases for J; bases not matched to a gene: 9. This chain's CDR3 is CASSTRTGSGEQYF. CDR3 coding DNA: TGTGCCAGCAGCACAAGGACAGGGTCCGGCGAGCAGTACTTC.

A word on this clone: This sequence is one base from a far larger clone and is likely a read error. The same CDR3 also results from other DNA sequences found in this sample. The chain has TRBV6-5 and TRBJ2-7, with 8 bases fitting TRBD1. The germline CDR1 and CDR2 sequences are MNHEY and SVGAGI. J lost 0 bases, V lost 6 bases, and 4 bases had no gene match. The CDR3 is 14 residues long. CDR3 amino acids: CASSRTGSSYEQYF. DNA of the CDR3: TGTGCCAGCAGCCGGACAGGGAGCTCCTACGAGCAGTACTTC.

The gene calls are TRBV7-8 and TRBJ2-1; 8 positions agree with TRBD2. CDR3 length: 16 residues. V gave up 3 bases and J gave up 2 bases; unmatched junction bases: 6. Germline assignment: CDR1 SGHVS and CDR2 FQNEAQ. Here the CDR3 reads CASSLLSGATYNEQFF. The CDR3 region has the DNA TGTGCCAGCAGCTTGCTTAGCGGGGCAACCTACAATGAGCAGTTCTTC.

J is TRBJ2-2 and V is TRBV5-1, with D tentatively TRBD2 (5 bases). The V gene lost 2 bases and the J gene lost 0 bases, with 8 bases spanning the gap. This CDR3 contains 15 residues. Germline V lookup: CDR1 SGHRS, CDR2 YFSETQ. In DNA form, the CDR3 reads TGCGCCAGCAGCTTCGGGCGGGCGAACACCGGGGAGCTGTTTTTT. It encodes CASSFGRANTGELFF.

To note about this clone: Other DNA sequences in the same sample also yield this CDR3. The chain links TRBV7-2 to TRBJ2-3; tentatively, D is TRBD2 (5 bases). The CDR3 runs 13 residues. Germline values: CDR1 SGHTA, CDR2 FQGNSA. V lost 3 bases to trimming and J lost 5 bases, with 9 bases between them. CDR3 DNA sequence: TGTGCCAGCAGCTTGGGTCGGGGAGATACGCAGTATTTT. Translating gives CASSLGRGDTQYF.

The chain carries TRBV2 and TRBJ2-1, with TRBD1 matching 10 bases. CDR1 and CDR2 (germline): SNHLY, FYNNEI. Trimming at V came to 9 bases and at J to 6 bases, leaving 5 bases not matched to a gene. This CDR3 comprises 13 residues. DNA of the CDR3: TGTGCCAGAACCGGGACAGGGGTCAATGAGCAGTTCTTC. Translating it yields CARTGTGVNEQFF. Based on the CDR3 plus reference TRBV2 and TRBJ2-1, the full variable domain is EPEVTQTPSHQVTQMGQEVILRCVPISNHLYFYWYRQILGQKVEFLVSFYNNEISEKSEIFDDQFSVERPDGSNFTLKIRSTKLEDSAMYFCARTGTGVNEQFFGPGTRLTVL.

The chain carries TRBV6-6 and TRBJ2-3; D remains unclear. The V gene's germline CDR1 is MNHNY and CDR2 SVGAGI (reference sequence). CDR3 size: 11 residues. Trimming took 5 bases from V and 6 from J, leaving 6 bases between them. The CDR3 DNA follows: TGTGCCAGCAGTCTGGGGGATACGCAGTATTTT. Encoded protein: CASSLGDTQYF.